Each of the 21 T cell receptor beta chains below was sequenced from the same sample in a study of cytomegalovirus exposure and HLA in healthy donors (dated by TCRdb to 2017 to 2019). Library prep was done by the immunoSEQ multiplex PCR assay. The multiplex PCR relied on a mix of 60 forward primers for TCR Vbeta segments and 13 reverse primers for TCR Jbeta segments. Entries here come from immuneACCESS through TCRdb and include only in-frame sequences with V and J called. Some clones fail to appear in such tables; in the studies checked, an unresolved V gene covers under half of the shortfall, and the cause of the remainder is unknown. This sample comprises about 130,000 clones, about three quarters of them detected only once. The top ten constitute less than 4.5% of the sample. Material: PBMCs. The receptor set was obtained from a young man in good health and CMV-seronegative.

The rearrangement links TRBV11-2 to TRBJ2-2, with 10 positions matching TRBD2. This CDR3 has 20 amino acids. V dropped 0 bases and J dropped 0; count of bases not matched to a gene: 10. Germline lookup yields CDR1 SGHAT and CDR2 FQNNGV. The DNA of the CDR3 is TGTGCCAGCAGCTTAGATCACGTGGCTAGCGGGGGAACGAACACCGGGGAGCTGTTTTTT. Protein sequence: CASSLDHVASGGTNTGELFF.

This clone was counted between two and nine times. The chain recombines TRBV5-1 with TRBJ2-2; 10 bases are shared with TRBD2. Germline trimming cut 2 bases from V and 3 bases from J; bases unmatched to any gene: 7. Germline V gene lookup returns CDR1 SGHRS and CDR2 YFSETQ. The CDR3 sequence is 17 residues long. The CDR3 protein is CASSLPLSGGHTGELFF. CDR3 coding DNA: TGCGCCAGCAGCTTACCCCTTAGCGGGGGGCACACCGGGGAGCTGTTTTTT. Drawing the rest from reference TRBV5-1 and TRBJ2-2, the complete variable domain is KAGVTQTPRYLIKTRGQQVTLSCSPISGHRSVSWYQQTPGQGLQFLFEYFSETQRNKGNFPGRFSGRQFSNSRSEMNVSTLELGDSALYLCASSLPLSGGHTGELFFGEGSRLTVL.

This clone was observed once. The V call is TRBV2, the J call TRBJ2-1, with D perhaps matching TRBD2 (6 bases). The V and J ends lost 2 bases and 5 bases respectively, with 10 bases between them. Per germline, CDR1 SNHLY and CDR2 FYNNEI. The CDR3 contains 14 residues. The CDR3 DNA reads TGTGCCAGCAGTGAATTGGGACTCGACAATGAGCAGTTCTTC. The encoded protein is CASSELGLDNEQFF.

In its sample, this clone was seen a few times. The chain couples TRBV5-4 to TRBJ2-2; 10 nucleotides agree with TRBD2. Germline V gene data show CDR1 as SGHNT and CDR2 as YYREEE (reference sequence). CDR3 length: 20 amino acids. V lost 6 bases and J lost 0; bases outside the gene matches: 17. The CDR3 DNA reads TGTGCCAGCACCCGCCGCAAGGGTAGCGGGGGGCCCCCGAACACCGGGGAGCTGTTTTTT. It specifies CASTRRKGSGGPPNTGELFF.

This clone came up a few times. The chain joins TRBV5-6 to TRBJ2-7; D gene unclear. Germline V gene lookup returns CDR1 SGHDT and CDR2 YYEEEE. CDR3 length: 13 residues. The V gene lost 2 bases and the J gene lost 0 bases, with 6 bases spanning the gap. The CDR3 DNA reads as TGTGCCAGCAGCTTTCGTAACTCCTACGAGCAGTACTTC. It translates to CASSFRNSYEQYF.

The rearrangement links TRBV28 to TRBJ1-4; D is unclear. Germline V gives CDR1 MDHEN, CDR2 SYDVKM. The CDR3 length is 16 residues. The V gene lost 3 bases and the J gene lost 5 bases, with 16 bases spanning the gap. CDR3: CASSFFAWAWNEKLFF. For the CDR3, the DNA is TGTGCCAGCAGTTTTTTTGCCTGGGCTTGGAATGAAAAACTGTTTTTT. The entire variable domain, with the rest obtained from reference TRBV28 and TRBJ1-4, is as follows: DVKVTQSSRYLVKRTGEKVFLECVQDMDHENMFWYRQDPGLGLRLIYFSYDVKMKEKGDIPEGYSVSREKKERFSLILESASTNQTSMYLCASSFFAWAWNEKLFFGSGTQLSVL.

This sequence joins TRBV5-1 and TRBJ1-1; TRBD1 aligns across 7 bases. The CDR3 contains 12 residues. Germline CDR1 SGHRS, CDR2 YFSETQ. V lost 0 bases to trimming and J lost 7 bases; unmatched junction nucleotides: 0. The CDR3 region is CASSLDRGEAFF. In nucleotides, the CDR3 is TGCGCCAGCAGCTTGGACAGGGGTGAAGCTTTCTTT. The full variable domain, rest sourced from reference TRBV5-1 and TRBJ1-1, is KAGVTQTPRYLIKTRGQQVTLSCSPISGHRSVSWYQQTPGQGLQFLFEYFSETQRNKGNFPGRFSGRQFSNSRSEMNVSTLELGDSALYLCASSLDRGEAFFGQGTRLTVV.

CDR3 bases: TGTGCCAGCAGCTCGACGGCTGGGACAGGCCCCTACGAGCAGTACTTC. This encodes CASSSTAGTGPYEQYF. This chain links TRBV27 with TRBJ2-7, with 8 bases aligning to TRBD1. The J segment lost 2 bases and the V segment lost 6 bases, leaving 12 bases of the junction unmatched. Looked up from germline, CDR1 is MNHEY and CDR2 is SMNVEV (reference sequence). The CDR3 loop spans 16 amino acids.

This chain joins TRBV7-9 and TRBJ2-5; the match to TRBD1 covers 9 bases. CDR1 and CDR2 from the germline V gene are SEHNR and FQNEAQ (reference sequence). The CDR3 loop spans 14 amino acids. Unmatched junction bases numbered 5, after V lost 4 bases and J lost 5 bases. The CDR3 nucleotides are TGTGCCAGCAGCTCGAGGACAGGGGACGAGACCCAGTACTTC. Its translation: CASSSRTGDETQYF. The complete variable domain, with remaining parts taken from reference TRBV7-9 and TRBJ2-5, reads DTGVSQNPRHKITKRGQNVTFRCDPISEHNRLYWYRQTLGQGPEFLTYFQNEAQLEKSRLLSDRFSAERPKGSFSTLEIQRTEQGDSAMYLCASSSRTGDETQYFGPGTRLLVL.

The chain couples TRBV10-3 to TRBJ1-5; 10 bases match TRBD1. This CDR3 contains 17 residues. The germline V gene encodes CDR1 ENHRY and CDR2 SYGVKD. V lost 2 bases to trimming and J lost 5 bases; unmatched junction nucleotides: 9. This CDR3 is CAISEGPSTGGYQPQHF. The CDR3 DNA reads as TGTGCCATCAGTGAGGGCCCGTCGACAGGGGGCTATCAGCCCCAGCATTTT.

This clone has only a few counts. The chain combines TRBV12-2 with TRBJ1-4; the table's D call, TRBD1, has no DNA check behind it. TRBV12-2 is assigned pseudogene status. The CDR3 length is 17 residues. As DNA, the CDR3 is TGTGCAAGTCGCTCCCGGGACAGGGGGTTGTTTGGGGAAAAACTGTTTTTT. Amino acid sequence: CASRSRDRGLFGEKLFF.

The rearrangement links TRBV5-1 to TRBJ2-7; D is unresolved. V was pared by 1 base and J by 6 bases, with 14 bases between. This CDR3 contains 14 residues. Germline V gene lookup returns CDR1 SGHRS and CDR2 YFSETQ. CDR3 residues: CASSLPMLLSEQYF. The CDR3 nucleotides are TGCGCCAGCAGCTTGCCCATGCTCCTTAGCGAGCAGTACTTC.

The chain is built from TRBV5-1 and TRBJ1-2, with 8 bases that match TRBD1. From germline, CDR1 is SGHRS and CDR2 YFSETQ. Germline trimming cut 7 bases from V and 5 bases from J; bases unmatched to any gene: 13. This CDR3 is built from 15 residues. CDR3 in DNA: TGCGCCAGCCTACCTACAGGGGGAGAGAAATATGGCTACACCTTC. This codes for CASLPTGGEKYGYTF.

V usage is TRBV5-1 and J usage is TRBJ2-2; tentatively, D is TRBD1 (6 bases). This CDR3 spans 15 amino acids. The germline V and J ends were trimmed by 2 bases and 1 base, with 9 bases remaining between them. Germline V gives CDR1 SGHRS, CDR2 YFSETQ. CDR3 DNA sequence: TGCGCCAGCAGCTTTTCGACAGGGAACACCGGGGAGCTGTTTTTT. Translated: CASSFSTGNTGELFF.

The chain is built from TRBV10-1 and TRBJ2-3; D gene uncertain. The V gene's germline CDR1 is WNHNN and CDR2 SYGVQD (reference sequence). V was pared by 6 bases and J by 2 bases, with 12 bases between. The CDR3 totals 14 residues. The CDR3 protein is CASSPGDPTDTQYF. The CDR3 coding sequence is TGCGCCAGCAGCCCCGGAGACCCCACAGATACGCAGTATTTT.

The CDR3: CASSPWTGERDTEAFF. CDR3 DNA: TGTGCCAGTAGTCCATGGACAGGGGAGAGGGACACTGAAGCTTTCTTT. The gene calls are TRBV19 and TRBJ1-1; 9 positions match TRBD1. The CDR3 is made up of 16 amino acids. Germline V gene sequence: CDR1 LNHDA, CDR2 SQIVND (reference sequence). J was trimmed by 3 bases and V by 5 bases; bases with no gene match: 10.

The chain couples TRBV7-9 to TRBJ2-1; a possible D gene is TRBD2 (6 bases). The V end was cut by 5 bases, the J end by 5 bases, with 13 bases between. Germline lookup yields CDR1 SEHNR and CDR2 FQNEAQ (reference sequence). The CDR3 loop spans 14 amino acids. In DNA form, the CDR3 reads TGTGCCAGCAGCCGAGCGGGTTGGCACAATGAGCAGTTCTTC. This translates into CASSRAGWHNEQFF.

The chain employs TRBV5-4 and TRBJ2-7; 9 bases are a match to TRBD1. V dropped 4 bases and J dropped 0; count of bases not matched to a gene: 8. The CDR3 loop spans 16 amino acids. The germline gives CDR1 SGHNT, CDR2 YYREEE (reference sequence). CDR3 bases: TGTGCCAGCAGCGGGCCGGGACAGGGAATCTCCTACGAGCAGTACTTC. Protein product: CASSGPGQGISYEQYF. The whole variable domain, filled in from reference TRBV5-4 and TRBJ2-7, reads ETGVTQSPTHLIKTRGQQVTLRCSSQSGHNTVSWYQQALGQGPQFIFQYYREEENGRGNFPPRFSGLQFPNYSSELNVNALELDDSALYLCASSGPGQGISYEQYFGPGTRLTVT.

The chain employs TRBV9 and TRBJ1-3, with D possibly TRBD1 on 5 matching bases. From germline, CDR1 is SGDLS and CDR2 YYNGEE. This CDR3 has 15 amino acids. Between the trimmed V and J ends, which lost 0 bases and 1 base, there was a span of 8 bases. CDR3 sequence reads: CASSVVPGSGNTIYF. The CDR3 DNA reads as TGTGCCAGCAGCGTAGTTCCAGGGTCTGGAAACACCATATATTTT.

The chain is built from TRBV7-9 and TRBJ1-1; 8 nucleotides align to TRBD1. This CDR3 comprises 15 residues. Germline V CDR1 and CDR2: SEHNR, FQNEAQ (reference sequence). V dropped 1 base and J dropped 5; count of bases not matched to a gene: 6. The CDR3 sequence: CASSLDQGARTEAFF. CDR3 DNA: TGTGCCAGCAGCTTAGACCAGGGGGCGCGGACTGAAGCTTTCTTT. Drawing the rest from reference TRBV7-9 and TRBJ1-1, the complete variable domain is DTGVSQNPRHKITKRGQNVTFRCDPISEHNRLYWYRQTLGQGPEFLTYFQNEAQLEKSRLLSDRFSAERPKGSFSTLEIQRTEQGDSAMYLCASSLDQGARTEAFFGQGTRLTVV.

A single count supports this clone. The rearrangement links TRBV11-1 to TRBJ2-5, with D perhaps TRBD2 (7 bases). The CDR3 length is 17 residues. The V end was cut by 5 bases, the J end by 11 bases, with 30 bases between. The germline V gene has CDR1 SGHAT and CDR2 FQDESV (reference sequence). The CDR3 is CASSPTLYRVEGREQYF. The CDR3 DNA follows: TGTGCCAGCAGCCCTACCCTTTACAGGGTGGAGGGGAGGGAGCAGTACTTC.